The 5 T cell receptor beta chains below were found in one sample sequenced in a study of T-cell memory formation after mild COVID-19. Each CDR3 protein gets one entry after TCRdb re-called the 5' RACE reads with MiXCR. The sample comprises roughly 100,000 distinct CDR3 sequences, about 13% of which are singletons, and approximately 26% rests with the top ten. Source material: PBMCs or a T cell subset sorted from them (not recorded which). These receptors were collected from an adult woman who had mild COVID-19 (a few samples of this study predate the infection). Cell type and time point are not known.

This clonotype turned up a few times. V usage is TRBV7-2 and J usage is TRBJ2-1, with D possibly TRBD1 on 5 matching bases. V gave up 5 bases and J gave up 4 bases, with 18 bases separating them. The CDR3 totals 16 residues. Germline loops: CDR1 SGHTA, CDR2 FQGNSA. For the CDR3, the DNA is TGTGCCAGCAGCCGTCCCCTATACGACAGTTACAATGAGCAGTTCTTC. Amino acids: CASSRPLYDSYNEQFF.

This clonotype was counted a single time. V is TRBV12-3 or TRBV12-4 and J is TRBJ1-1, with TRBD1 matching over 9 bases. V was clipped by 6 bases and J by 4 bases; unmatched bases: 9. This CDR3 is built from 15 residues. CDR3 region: CASSRGTGFVTEAFF. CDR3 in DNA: TGTGCCAGCAGCCGCGGGACAGGGTTCGTCACTGAAGCTTTCTTT.

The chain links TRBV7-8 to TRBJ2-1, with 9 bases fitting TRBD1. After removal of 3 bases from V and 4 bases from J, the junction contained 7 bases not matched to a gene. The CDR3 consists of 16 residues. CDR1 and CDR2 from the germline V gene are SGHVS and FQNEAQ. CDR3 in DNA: TGTGCCAGCAGCTTTTCCAGGACAGGGGAATACAATGAGCAGTTCTTC. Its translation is CASSFSRTGEYNEQFF.

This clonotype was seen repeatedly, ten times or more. CDR3 nucleotide sequence: TGTGCCAGCAGCTTTGGCCAGGGGACTGAAGCTTTCTTT. The encoded protein is CASSFGQGTEAFF. This sequence joins TRBV7-6 and TRBJ1-1; D is perhaps TRBD1 (6 bases). The CDR3 is made up of 13 amino acids. The V end was cut by 3 bases, the J end by 5 bases, with 10 bases between. Germline V lookup: CDR1 SGHVS, CDR2 FNYEAQ.

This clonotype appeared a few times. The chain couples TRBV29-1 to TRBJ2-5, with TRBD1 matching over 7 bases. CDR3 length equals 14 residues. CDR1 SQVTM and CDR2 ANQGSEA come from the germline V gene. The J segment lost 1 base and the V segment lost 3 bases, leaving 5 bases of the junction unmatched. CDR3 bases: TGCAGCGTTGAGGGGTGGACAGGCCAAGAGACCCAGTACTTC. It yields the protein CSVEGWTGQETQYF. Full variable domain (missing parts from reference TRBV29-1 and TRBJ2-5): SAVISQKPSRDICQRGTSLTIQCQVDSQVTMMFWYRQQPGQSLTLIATANQGSEATYESGFVIDKFPISRPNLTFSTLTVSNMSPEDSSIYLCSVEGWTGQETQYFGPGTRLLVL.